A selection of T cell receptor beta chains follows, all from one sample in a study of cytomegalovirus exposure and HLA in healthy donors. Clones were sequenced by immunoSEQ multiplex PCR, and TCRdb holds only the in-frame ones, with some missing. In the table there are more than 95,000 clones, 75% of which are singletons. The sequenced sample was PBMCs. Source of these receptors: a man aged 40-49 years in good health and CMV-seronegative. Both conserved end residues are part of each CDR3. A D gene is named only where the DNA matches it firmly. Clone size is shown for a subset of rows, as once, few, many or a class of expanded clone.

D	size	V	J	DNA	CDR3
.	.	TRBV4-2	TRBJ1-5	TGTGCCAGCAGCCAAGATTGGGGCGGCGGTCAGCCCCAGCATTTT	CASSQDWGGGQPQHF
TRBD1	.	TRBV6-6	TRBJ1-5	TGTGCCACCCGGGACAGAGAAAATCAGCCCCAGCATTTT	CATRDRENQPQHF
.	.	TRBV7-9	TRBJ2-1	TGTGCCAGCAGCTTTCTGGGTAGGAGCGATGAGCAGTTCTTC	CASSFLGRSDEQFF
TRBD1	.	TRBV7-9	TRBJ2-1	TGTGCCAGCAGCTGGGACAGGGCATACAATGAGCAGTTCTTC	CASSWDRAYNEQFF
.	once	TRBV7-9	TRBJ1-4	TGTGCCAGCAGCTTAGTTAGCGGGACGGGTAATGAAAAACTGTTTTTT	CASSLVSGTGNEKLFF
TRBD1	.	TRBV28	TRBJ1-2	TGTGCCAGCAGTCACGGACAGGGATCCAACTATGGCTACACCTTC	CASSHGQGSNYGYTF
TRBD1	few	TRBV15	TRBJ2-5	TGTGCCACCAGCAGAGTGGCAGGGGGCTTAAGACGGGAGACCCAGTACTTC	CATSRVAGGLRRETQYF
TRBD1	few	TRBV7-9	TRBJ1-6	TGTGCCAGCAGCACCCGGGACAGGGCGGACTCACCCCTCCACTTT	CASSTRDRADSPLHF
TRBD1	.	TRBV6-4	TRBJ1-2	TGTGCCAGCAGTGACTCCACAGGGGGCGGCTATGGCTACACCTTC	CASSDSTGGGYGYTF
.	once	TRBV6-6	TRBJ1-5	TGTGCCAGCAGTATAGGACAGCCCAATCAGCCCCAGCATTTT	CASSIGQPNQPQHF
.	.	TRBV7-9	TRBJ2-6	TGTGCCAGCAGCCCCCGGTTCGGGGTCTTTGGGGCCAACGTCCTGACTTTC	CASSPRFGVFGANVLTF
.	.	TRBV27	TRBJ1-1	TGTGCCAGCAGTTTAGGGTACAGGAACACTGAAGCTTTCTTT	CASSLGYRNTEAFF
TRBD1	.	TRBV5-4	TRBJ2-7	TGTGCCAGCAGCTTGGACAGGGGAGCGATCGAGCAGTACTTC	CASSLDRGAIEQYF
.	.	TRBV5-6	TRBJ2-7	TGTGCCAGCACCCCTCGTGGACAACTCCACTACGAGCAGTACTTC	CASTPRGQLHYEQYF
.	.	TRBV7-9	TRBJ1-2	TGTGCCAGCAGTTCTACGCACTGGACAGATCGCTATGGCTACACCTTC	CASSSTHWTDRYGYTF
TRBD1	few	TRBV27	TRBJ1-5	TGTGCCAGCAGTCAGGACAGGGTTAATCAGCCCCAGCATTTT	CASSQDRVNQPQHF
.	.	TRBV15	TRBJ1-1	TGTGCCACCAGCAGAGGGGCCCTAGCGAACACTGAAGCTTTCTTT	CATSRGALANTEAFF
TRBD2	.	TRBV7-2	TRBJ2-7	TGTGCCAGCAGCCTTAGCGGGGGGGAATACGAGCAGTACTTC	CASSLSGGEYEQYF
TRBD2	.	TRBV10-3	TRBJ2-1	TGTGCCATCAAACCGGGACTAGCGGGGGGAGACAATGAGCAGTTCTTC	CAIKPGLAGGDNEQFF
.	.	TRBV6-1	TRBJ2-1	TGTGCCAGCAGTGTGGGCGGGGAGCCTTACAATGAGCAGTTCTTC	CASSVGGEPYNEQFF
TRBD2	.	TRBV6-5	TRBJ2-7	TGTGCCAGCAGCCCCCCTGGTAGCGGGGTCTACGAGCAGTACTTC	CASSPPGSGVYEQYF
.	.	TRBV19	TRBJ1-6	TGTGCCAGTAATTATTGGACAGAAAATAATTCACCCCTCCACTTT	CASNYWTENNSPLHF
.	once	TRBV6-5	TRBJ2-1	TGTGCCAGCGGCCGTCCCCACGGGAATGAGCAGTTCTTC	CASGRPHGNEQFF
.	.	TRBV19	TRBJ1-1	TGTGCCAGTAGTATAGGGGCAGATGAAGCTTTCTTT	CASSIGADEAFF
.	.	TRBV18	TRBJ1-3	TGTGCCAGCTCACCGTCGGGGGGGACTGGAAACACCATATATTTT	CASSPSGGTGNTIYF
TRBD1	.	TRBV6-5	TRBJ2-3	TGTGCCAGCCGACAGGGGTGGACAGATACGCAGTATTTT	CASRQGWTDTQYF
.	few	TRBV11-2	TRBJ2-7	TGTGCCAGCAGCTTTACTGAACGTGGCTACGAGCAGTACTTC	CASSFTERGYEQYF
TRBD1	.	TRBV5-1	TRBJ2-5	TGCGCCAGCAGTTCGACAGGGCCGGAGACCCAGTACTTC	CASSSTGPETQYF
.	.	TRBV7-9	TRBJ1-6	TGTGCCAGCAGCTTGAGGGATAATTCACCCCTCCACTTT	CASSLRDNSPLHF
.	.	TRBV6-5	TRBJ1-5	TGTGCCAGCAGCCCCTATAGCAATCAGCCCCAGCATTTT	CASSPYSNQPQHF
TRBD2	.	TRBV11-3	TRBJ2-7	TGTGCCAGCAGCCCCTCGGGACTAGCGTACGAGCAGTACTTC	CASSPSGLAYEQYF
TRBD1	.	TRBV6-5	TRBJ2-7	TGTGCCAGCTCATTAAGGGGGCGTGACGACGAGCAGTACTTC	CASSLRGRDDEQYF
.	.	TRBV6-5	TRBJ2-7	TGTGCCAGCACGGGGAGGACGAGCTTCGAGCAGTACTTC	CASTGRTSFEQYF
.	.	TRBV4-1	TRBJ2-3	TGCGCCAGCAGGGAGGGTGCAGATACGCAGTATTTT	CASREGADTQYF
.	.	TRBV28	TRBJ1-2	TGTGCCAGCCGTCCAAGCAGTCGGGGTAGCTATGGCTACACCTTC	CASRPSSRGSYGYTF
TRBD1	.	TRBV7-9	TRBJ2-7	TGTTCCAGCAGCTTAGGGGGGACAGGGTACTACGAGCAGTACTTC	CSSSLGGTGYYEQYF
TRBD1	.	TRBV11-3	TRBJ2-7	TGTGCCAGCACACCAGGGAGGACAGGGCTCTACGAGCAGTACTTC	CASTPGRTGLYEQYF
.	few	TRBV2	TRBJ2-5	TGTGCCAGCAGTCGTCAGGGTGTCCAAGAGACCCAGTACTTC	CASSRQGVQETQYF
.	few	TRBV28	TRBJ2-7	TGTGCCAGTCTGGGGCCAGCGTTCTACGAGCAGTACTTC	CASLGPAFYEQYF
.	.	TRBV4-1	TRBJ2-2	TGCGCCAGCAGCCGCGGGGTAGTCAGGGACGGGAACACCGGGGAGCTGTTTTTT	CASSRGVVRDGNTGELFF
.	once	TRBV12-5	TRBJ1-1	TGTGCTAGTGGCCGCCGGTGGGGCACCGAAGCTTTCTTT	CASGRRWGTEAFF
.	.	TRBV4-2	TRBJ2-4	TGTGCCAGCAGCCAAGATGAAGTAGCGGTCGCCAAAAACATTCAGTACTTC	CASSQDEVAVAKNIQYF
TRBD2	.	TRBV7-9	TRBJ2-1	TGTGCCAGCAGCTCAAGACTAGCGGGCCCCAACAATGAGCAGTTCTTC	CASSSRLAGPNNEQFF
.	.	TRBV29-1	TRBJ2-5	TGCAGCGACACCCGCCGGGGCGGCAGGGGGGAAGAGACCCAGTACTTC	CSDTRRGGRGEETQYF
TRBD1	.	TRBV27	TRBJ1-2	TGTGCCAGCAGACCCCTCTTTGGACAGGGGAGATCCTATGGCTACACCTTC	CASRPLFGQGRSYGYTF
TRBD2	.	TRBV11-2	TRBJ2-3	TGTGCCAGCAGCTTAGATGCGGGGGACCCCACAGATACGCAGTATTTT	CASSLDAGDPTDTQYF
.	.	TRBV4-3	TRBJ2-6	TGCGCCAGCAGCCCAGGGTTTGGGGCCAACGTCCTGACTTTC	CASSPGFGANVLTF
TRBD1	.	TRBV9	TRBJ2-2	TGTGCCAGCAGCCCACGGGACAGTTACACCGGGGAGCTGTTTTTT	CASSPRDSYTGELFF
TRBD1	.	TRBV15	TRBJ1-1	TGCGCCACCAGCCGAGGACAGGCTTTCTTAATGAACACTGAAGCTTTCTTT	CATSRGQAFLMNTEAFF
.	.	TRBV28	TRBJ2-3	TGTGCCAGCAGCCCGGTTGCCTCGATAGACACAGATACGCAGTATTTT	CASSPVASIDTDTQYF
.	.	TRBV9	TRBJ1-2	TGTGCCAGCAGCGCCAACAGGGATCGTGGCTACACCTTC	CASSANRDRGYTF